The 5 T cell receptor beta chains given below trace back to one sample, sequenced in a study of shared clonotypes between healthy human individuals. Here immunoSEQ multiplex PCR was the method, and the copy in TCRdb shows in-frame clones only, minus some. This table holds more than 2,000,000 clones, approximately 95% found once. Sequencing input: naive CD4+ T cells from PBMCs. Subset described: CD45RA+ positively selected. All receptors come from a young man in good health. Some clones in this sample may be carry-over from other donors' samples.

Remarks on this clone: In the same sample, other DNA sequences code for this CDR3. The genes are TRBV5-1 and TRBJ2-5, with 11 bases that match TRBD2. There are 15 residues in the CDR3. Losses at the gene ends were 0 bases for V and 4 bases for J; bases not matched to a gene: 2. CDR1 SGHRS and CDR2 YFSETQ come from the germline V gene. CDR3 sequence reads: CASSLALAGGETQYF. As DNA, the CDR3 is TGCGCCAGCAGCTTGGCCCTAGCGGGAGGAGAGACCCAGTACTTC.

The genes are TRBV28 and TRBJ1-2, with 7 bases that match TRBD1. CDR3 size: 12 residues. The germline V gene has CDR1 MDHEN and CDR2 SYDVKM. Trimming at V came to 6 bases and at J to 6 bases, leaving 4 bases not matched to a gene. The CDR3 reads CASSPGTDGYTF. The CDR3 bases are TGTGCCAGCAGCCCCGGGACAGATGGCTACACCTTC.

The rearrangement joins TRBV7-2 to TRBJ2-1; TRBD1 is a possible D gene (6 bases). With 4 bases removed from V and 2 bases from J, the gap between germline ends came to 18 bases. The length of the CDR3 is 17 residues. Germline V CDR1 and CDR2: SGHTA, FQGNSA. The CDR3 here is CASSSTPRGYTYNEQFF. The CDR3 DNA reads TGTGCCAGCAGCTCCACACCAAGGGGGTATACCTACAATGAGCAGTTCTTC.

The chain employs TRBV25-1 and TRBJ2-5; D might be TRBD2 (6 bases). The CDR3 runs 14 residues. Germline V gene sequence: CDR1 MGHDK, CDR2 SYGVNS. The V and J ends lost 10 bases and 0 bases respectively, with 15 bases between them. CDR3 sequence (DNA): TGTGCCACCAGGTTTGGGACTTACCAAGAGACCCAGTACTTC. Translating gives CATRFGTYQETQYF.

The chain links TRBV28 to TRBJ2-5, with D tentatively TRBD2 (6 bases). V lost 6 bases and J lost 1, with 15 bases in between. The CDR3 spans 15 residues. Germline loops: CDR1 MDHEN, CDR2 SYDVKM. Here the CDR3 reads CASSLRGFTQETQYF. CDR3 coding DNA: TGTGCCAGCAGCCTCCGGGGGTTTACCCAAGAGACCCAGTACTTC.